Detailed here is one TCR beta chain. Its antigen remains unidentified. Clones were sequenced by immunoSEQ multiplex PCR, and TCRdb holds only the in-frame ones, with some missing. The sample yields 110,000 to 150,000 clones, 92% seen once. The data stem from a study of T cell responses to AZD1222 COVID-19 vaccine. Overall study results and limits: AZD1222 recipients seropositive at baseline numbered only 5 to 7. Two doses of AZD1222 preceded a rise in Spike-specific TCR breadth and depth. None of the repertoires were sampled until the peak T cell response had passed. Clonal diversity was possibly underestimated, and the donors were mostly white British, with more females.

Germline assignment: CDR1 SEHNR and CDR2 FQNEAQ (reference sequence). This CDR3 has 15 amino acids. J lost 5 bases, V lost 4 bases, and 9 bases had no gene match. Sequences were derived from peripheral blood, sampled on day 0 of AZD1222 vaccination. The receptor comes from an adult in good health. The chain combines TRBV7-9 with TRBJ1-2, with 8 bases aligning to TRBD1. The CDR3 region is CASSSNAGGGYGYTF. The CDR3 DNA reads as TGTGCCAGCAGCTCGAACGCAGGGGGCGGGTATGGCTACACCTTC.